This T cell receptor beta chain was sequenced for a study of shared clonotypes between healthy human individuals. Study context: CD4 naive and memory got three plates each, CD8 naive two, CD8 memory one. Study results and limitations: Only a few donors were included, so the genetic and exposure-history diversity represented was limited. In contrast to clonotypes shared by all four donors, non-shared clonotypes had lower generation probabilities.

CDR1 MNHEY and CDR2 SVGAGI come from the germline V gene. V lost 5 bases, J lost 7 bases, and 12 bases lay in between. This CDR3 has 12 residues. Method: immunoSEQ multiplex PCR; TCRdb's copy keeps in-frame clones and lacks some. The table records over 2 million clones, 85% to 95% of them present only once. As regards this clone: Its antigen is unknown.

All participating donors were Caucasian adults from Nashville, Tennessee. The chain has TRBV6-5 and TRBJ2-7, with a tentative D call TRBD1 (5 bases). Sequenced: naive CD4+ T cells from PBMCs. Subset reported: CD45RA+ positively selected. This TCR came from a man aged 18 to 29 in good health. Some clones in this sample may be carry-over from other donors' samples. The CDR3 spells CASSLDRNEQYF. CDR3 DNA: TGTGCCAGCAGTCTTGACAGAAATGAGCAGTACTTC.